This TCR beta chain derives from a study of cytomegalovirus exposure and HLA in healthy donors. The study's findings and limits: Analysis performed later showed TCR beta chains linked to HLA being more clonally expanded than equally common others.

The PCR ran on 60 Vbeta and 13 Jbeta primers. TCRdb's table, derived via immunoSEQ multiplex PCR, lists solely in-frame clones and lacks some. The data show 200,000 to 250,000 clones, about 84% seen once. In germline, CDR1 is SGHTA, CDR2 FQGTGA. The V segment lost 5 bases and the J segment 5 bases; nucleotides outside the gene matches: 10. CDR3 length equals 15 residues. In the case of this clone: Its antigen is not identified.

The sequenced sample consisted of PBMCs. This clonotype was sampled from a human donor in good health. The chain carries TRBV7-3 and TRBJ2-7, with 9 nucleotides matching TRBD1. CDR3 region: CASSRPGTGSDEQYF. In DNA form, the CDR3 reads TGTGCCAGCAGCCGCCCCGGGACAGGGTCCGACGAGCAGTACTTC.